The T cell receptor (beta chain) described here comes from a study of T-cell reconstitution after alpha-beta-depleted transplantation in children. Germline V gene lookup returns CDR1 SGHRS and CDR2 YFSETQ. This CDR3 comprises 15 residues. Trimming cost V 1 base and J 2 bases, with 11 bases left between them. The library targeted TCRbeta and was prepared with unique molecular identifiers. In TCRdb, the PCR reads were re-called with MiXCR into one record per CDR3 protein. The sample lists approximately 650,000 distinct CDR3 sequences, less than 15% seen once, with around 0.76% in the top ten. The sequence derives from a girl aged 2 to 9 with congenital amegakaryocytic thrombocytopenia, due to receive a stem cell transplant. The V call is TRBV5-1, the J call TRBJ2-3; TRBD1 might be the D (6 bases). Sequencing used PBMCs, obtained before TCRalphabeta/CD19-depleted stem cell transplant. The CDR3 here is CASSLTQGITDTQYF. In DNA, the CDR3 is TGCGCCAGCAGCTTGACACAGGGAATCACAGATACGCAGTATTTT.